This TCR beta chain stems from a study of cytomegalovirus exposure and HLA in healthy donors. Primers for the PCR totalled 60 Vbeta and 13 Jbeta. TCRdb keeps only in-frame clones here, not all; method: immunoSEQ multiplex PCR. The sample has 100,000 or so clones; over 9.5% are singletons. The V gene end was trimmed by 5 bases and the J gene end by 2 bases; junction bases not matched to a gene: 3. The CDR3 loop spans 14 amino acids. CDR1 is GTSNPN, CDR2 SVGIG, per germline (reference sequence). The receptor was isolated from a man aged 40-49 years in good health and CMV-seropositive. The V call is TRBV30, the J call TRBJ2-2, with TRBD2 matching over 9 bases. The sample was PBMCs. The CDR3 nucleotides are TGTGCCTGGTCTAGCGGGGCCAACACCGGGGAGCTGTTTTTT. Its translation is CAWSSGANTGELFF.